The rows below give T cell receptor beta chains drawn from one sample of a study of cytomegalovirus exposure and HLA in healthy donors. Data came from immunoSEQ multiplex PCR; TCRdb stores just in-frame clones and leaves some out. The sample shows about 190,000 clones, 77% of them seen only once. The sequencing input was PBMCs. These receptors were obtained from a woman in her twenties or thirties in good health and CMV-seropositive. The CDR3 runs from the conserved cysteine through the conserved F or W. A D gene is named only where the DNA matches it firmly. For some rows the clone size is stated as once, few or many, or as a class when expanded; others skip it.

v_call: TRBV4-2; clone_size: .; j_call: TRBJ1-5; d_call: TRBD1; cdr3_aa: CASSQVGTVNNQPQHF; cdr3_nt: TGTGCCAGCAGCCAAGTTGGGACAGTCAACAATCAGCCCCAGCATTTT
v_call: TRBV6-5; clone_size: .; j_call: TRBJ1-6; d_call: .; cdr3_aa: CASSNRDSPLHF; cdr3_nt: TGTGCCAGCAGTAACAGGGATTCACCCCTCCACTTT
v_call: TRBV5-1; clone_size: .; j_call: TRBJ2-3; d_call: TRBD1; cdr3_aa: CASSVTGTGEGTQYF; cdr3_nt: TGCGCCAGCAGCGTCACCGGGACAGGGGAGGGTACGCAGTATTTT
v_call: TRBV28; clone_size: .; j_call: TRBJ1-2; d_call: TRBD1; cdr3_aa: CASSLAAGGGYTF; cdr3_nt: TGTGCCAGCAGTTTGGCGGCAGGGGGTGGCTACACCTTC
v_call: TRBV7-2; clone_size: few; j_call: TRBJ2-7; d_call: TRBD2; cdr3_aa: CASSASGSYYEQYF; cdr3_nt: TGTGCCAGCAGCGCTAGCGGGAGTTACTACGAGCAGTACTTC
v_call: TRBV27; clone_size: many; j_call: TRBJ1-5; d_call: .; cdr3_aa: CASRSEPQHF; cdr3_nt: TGTGCCAGCAGGTCGGAGCCCCAGCATTTT
v_call: TRBV9; clone_size: .; j_call: TRBJ2-1; d_call: TRBD1; cdr3_aa: CASSVRQGSYNEQFF; cdr3_nt: TGTGCCAGCAGCGTAAGACAGGGGTCCTACAATGAGCAGTTCTTC
v_call: TRBV7-6; clone_size: few; j_call: TRBJ1-2; d_call: .; cdr3_aa: CASSSLRMGYTF; cdr3_nt: TGTGCCAGCAGCTCGCTGCGTATGGGCTACACCTTC
v_call: TRBV29-1; clone_size: .; j_call: TRBJ2-2; d_call: TRBD1; cdr3_aa: CSVELDRRAGELFF; cdr3_nt: TGCAGCGTTGAACTGGACAGGCGGGCCGGGGAGCTGTTTTTT
v_call: TRBV9; clone_size: .; j_call: TRBJ1-4; d_call: .; cdr3_aa: CASSTFATNEKLFF; cdr3_nt: TGTGCCAGTAGTACTTTTGCAACTAATGAAAAACTGTTTTTT
v_call: TRBV9; clone_size: few; j_call: TRBJ1-1; d_call: TRBD1; cdr3_aa: CASSGRLGQGEDTEAFF; cdr3_nt: TGTGCCAGCAGCGGGCGGCTCGGGCAGGGGGAGGACACTGAAGCTTTCTTT
v_call: TRBV11-2; clone_size: .; j_call: TRBJ2-2; d_call: TRBD2; cdr3_aa: CASSSGSGTNTGELFF; cdr3_nt: TGTGCCAGCAGCTCAGGTAGCGGGACAAACACCGGGGAGCTGTTTTTT
v_call: TRBV4-1; clone_size: once; j_call: TRBJ1-6; d_call: TRBD1; cdr3_aa: CASSQADRAGNSPLHF; cdr3_nt: TGCGCCAGCAGCCAAGCCGACAGGGCGGGCAATTCACCCCTCCACTTT
v_call: TRBV15; clone_size: once; j_call: TRBJ2-7; d_call: .; cdr3_aa: CATSRDLPYEQYF; cdr3_nt: TGTGCCACCAGCAGAGACCTTCCGTACGAGCAGTACTTC
v_call: TRBV15; clone_size: .; j_call: TRBJ2-1; d_call: TRBD2; cdr3_aa: CATSRDEASGYNEQFF; cdr3_nt: TGTGCCACCAGCAGAGATGAGGCTAGCGGTTACAATGAGCAGTTCTTC
v_call: TRBV4-1; clone_size: .; j_call: TRBJ2-3; d_call: .; cdr3_aa: CASSYDRADTQYF; cdr3_nt: TGCGCCAGCAGTTACGACCGGGCAGATACGCAGTATTTT
v_call: TRBV9; clone_size: .; j_call: TRBJ1-2; d_call: .; cdr3_aa: CASSVDGRSPGYTF; cdr3_nt: TGTGCCAGCAGCGTCGATGGGAGGAGCCCCGGCTACACCTTC
v_call: TRBV7-2; clone_size: .; j_call: TRBJ1-5; d_call: .; cdr3_aa: CASSLGGGAWNQPQHF; cdr3_nt: TGTGCCAGCAGCCTGGGGGGGGGCGCATGGAATCAGCCCCAGCATTTT
v_call: TRBV19; clone_size: .; j_call: TRBJ2-7; d_call: TRBD1; cdr3_aa: CASSIDPGTGIYEQYF; cdr3_nt: TGTGCCAGTAGTATAGACCCCGGGACAGGGATATACGAGCAGTACTTC
v_call: TRBV9; clone_size: few; j_call: TRBJ1-4; d_call: .; cdr3_aa: CASSPRTSPPNEKLFF; cdr3_nt: TGTGCCAGCAGCCCCCGGACATCCCCACCTAATGAAAAACTGTTTTTT
v_call: TRBV18; clone_size: .; j_call: TRBJ2-7; d_call: .; cdr3_aa: CASSPFGQSSYEQYF; cdr3_nt: TGTGCCAGCTCACCCTTCGGACAGTCCTCCTACGAGCAGTACTTC
v_call: TRBV10-3; clone_size: .; j_call: TRBJ1-2; d_call: TRBD1; cdr3_aa: CAGQGLNYGYTF; cdr3_nt: TGTGCCGGACAGGGGCTTAACTATGGCTACACCTTC
v_call: TRBV27; clone_size: .; j_call: TRBJ2-1; d_call: TRBD1; cdr3_aa: CASSLDRVENEQFF; cdr3_nt: TGTGCCAGCAGTTTGGACAGGGTGGAGAATGAGCAGTTCTTC
v_call: TRBV19; clone_size: .; j_call: TRBJ1-1; d_call: TRBD1; cdr3_aa: CASSTGQGFTEAFF; cdr3_nt: TGTGCCAGTAGCACGGGACAGGGGTTCACTGAAGCTTTCTTT
v_call: TRBV7-9; clone_size: .; j_call: TRBJ1-6; d_call: .; cdr3_aa: CASSLVGSSPLHF; cdr3_nt: TGTGCCAGCAGCTTAGTCGGGAGTTCACCCCTCCACTTT
v_call: TRBV7-6; clone_size: .; j_call: TRBJ2-7; d_call: TRBD2; cdr3_aa: CASSLEEGRGYEQYF; cdr3_nt: TGTGCCAGCAGCTTAGAAGAAGGGAGGGGTTACGAGCAGTACTTC
v_call: TRBV18; clone_size: .; j_call: TRBJ2-1; d_call: .; cdr3_aa: CASSPQGRVYNEQFF; cdr3_nt: TGTGCCAGCTCACCCCAGGGTCGGGTGTACAATGAGCAGTTCTTC
v_call: TRBV30; clone_size: few; j_call: TRBJ2-7; d_call: TRBD1; cdr3_aa: CAWSTAQGAYEQYF; cdr3_nt: TGTGCCTGGAGTACGGCGCAGGGGGCCTACGAGCAGTACTTC
v_call: TRBV7-2; clone_size: .; j_call: TRBJ1-2; d_call: .; cdr3_aa: CASSLSGMANYGYTF; cdr3_nt: TGTGCCAGCAGCTTATCAGGGATGGCCAACTATGGCTACACCTTC
v_call: TRBV2; clone_size: .; j_call: TRBJ1-2; d_call: .; cdr3_aa: CASTEQGNNGYTF; cdr3_nt: TGTGCCAGCACCGAACAGGGAAATAATGGCTACACCTTC
v_call: TRBV5-6; clone_size: .; j_call: TRBJ1-2; d_call: .; cdr3_aa: CASSLAGVFYGYTF; cdr3_nt: TGTGCCAGCAGCTTGGCCGGTGTCTTCTATGGCTACACCTTC
v_call: TRBV2; clone_size: .; j_call: TRBJ1-2; d_call: .; cdr3_aa: CASRDQGNYGYTF; cdr3_nt: TGTGCCAGCAGGGATCAGGGAAACTATGGCTACACCTTC
v_call: TRBV14; clone_size: .; j_call: TRBJ1-1; d_call: .; cdr3_aa: CASSRFWGQDTEAFF; cdr3_nt: TGTGCCAGCAGCCGGTTTTGGGGGCAGGACACTGAAGCTTTCTTT
v_call: TRBV4-1; clone_size: .; j_call: TRBJ2-3; d_call: TRBD1; cdr3_aa: CASSQHGTADTQYF; cdr3_nt: TGCGCCAGCAGCCAACACGGGACAGCAGATACGCAGTATTTT
v_call: TRBV11-2; clone_size: .; j_call: TRBJ2-1; d_call: .; cdr3_aa: CASSSGRGNYNEQFF; cdr3_nt: TGTGCCAGCAGTTCCGGAAGGGGTAACTACAATGAGCAGTTCTTC
v_call: TRBV5-1; clone_size: .; j_call: TRBJ1-6; d_call: .; cdr3_aa: CASSLEGSGRSPLHF; cdr3_nt: TGCGCCAGCAGCTTGGAGGGGTCAGGACGATCACCCCTCCACTTT
v_call: TRBV10-3; clone_size: .; j_call: TRBJ2-7; d_call: TRBD1; cdr3_aa: CAISDPKGDRGVEQYF; cdr3_nt: TGTGCCATCAGTGATCCAAAAGGAGACAGGGGTGTCGAGCAGTACTTC
v_call: TRBV6-1; clone_size: few; j_call: TRBJ2-7; d_call: .; cdr3_aa: CASSWTPDYEQYF; cdr3_nt: TGTGCCAGCAGTTGGACACCGGACTACGAGCAGTACTTC
v_call: TRBV7-2; clone_size: once; j_call: TRBJ2-7; d_call: .; cdr3_aa: CASTRNLGAEQYF; cdr3_nt: TGTGCCAGCACCCGGAATCTGGGGGCCGAGCAGTACTTC
v_call: TRBV5-1; clone_size: .; j_call: TRBJ2-7; d_call: TRBD2; cdr3_aa: CASSWEGSSYEQYF; cdr3_nt: TGCGCCAGCAGCTGGGAGGGGTCTTCCTACGAGCAGTACTTC
v_call: TRBV30; clone_size: once; j_call: TRBJ1-6; d_call: TRBD1; cdr3_aa: CAQGRDRGNSPLHF; cdr3_nt: TGTGCGCAGGGAAGGGACAGGGGAAATTCACCCCTCCACTTT